This TCR beta chain was documented in a study of technical replicates of blood from a handful of donors. Per the germline V gene, CDR1 is SGHDT and CDR2 is YYEEEE. The CDR3 contains 15 residues. The V end lost 0 bases, the J end lost 0 bases, and 6 bases lay between the germline ends. Libraries were prepared by immunoSEQ multiplex PCR; TCRdb keeps only in-frame clonotypes and omits some of them. This sample has 60,000 to 80,000 clones, with around 92% found just once. This chain links TRBV5-6 with TRBJ2-2; D is undetermined. This sequence originates from a human donor in good health. Some clones in this sample may be carry-over from other donors' samples. Material: PBMCs. CDR3 region: CASSLVAANTGELFF. CDR3 DNA: TGTGCCAGCAGCTTGGTGGCAGCGAACACCGGGGAGCTGTTTTTT. The variable domain in full, completed from reference TRBV5-6 and TRBJ2-2, reads DAGVTQSPTHLIKTRGQQVTLRCSPKSGHDTVSWYQQALGQGPQFIFQYYEEEERQRGNFPDRFSGHQFPNYSSELNVNALLLGDSALYLCASSLVAANTGELFFGEGSRLTVL.